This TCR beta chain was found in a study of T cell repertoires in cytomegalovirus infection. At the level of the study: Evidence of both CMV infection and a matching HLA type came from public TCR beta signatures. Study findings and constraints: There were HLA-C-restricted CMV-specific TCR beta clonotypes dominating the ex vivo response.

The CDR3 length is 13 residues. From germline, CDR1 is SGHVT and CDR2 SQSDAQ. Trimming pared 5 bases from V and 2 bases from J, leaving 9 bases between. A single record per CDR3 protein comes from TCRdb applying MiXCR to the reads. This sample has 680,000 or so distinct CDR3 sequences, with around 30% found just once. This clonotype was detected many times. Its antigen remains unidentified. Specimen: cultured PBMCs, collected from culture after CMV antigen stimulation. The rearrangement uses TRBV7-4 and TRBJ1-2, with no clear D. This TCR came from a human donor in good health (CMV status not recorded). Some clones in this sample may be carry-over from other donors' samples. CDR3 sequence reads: CASSQTENYGYTF. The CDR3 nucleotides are TGTGCCAGCAGCCAAACAGAGAACTATGGCTACACCTTC.